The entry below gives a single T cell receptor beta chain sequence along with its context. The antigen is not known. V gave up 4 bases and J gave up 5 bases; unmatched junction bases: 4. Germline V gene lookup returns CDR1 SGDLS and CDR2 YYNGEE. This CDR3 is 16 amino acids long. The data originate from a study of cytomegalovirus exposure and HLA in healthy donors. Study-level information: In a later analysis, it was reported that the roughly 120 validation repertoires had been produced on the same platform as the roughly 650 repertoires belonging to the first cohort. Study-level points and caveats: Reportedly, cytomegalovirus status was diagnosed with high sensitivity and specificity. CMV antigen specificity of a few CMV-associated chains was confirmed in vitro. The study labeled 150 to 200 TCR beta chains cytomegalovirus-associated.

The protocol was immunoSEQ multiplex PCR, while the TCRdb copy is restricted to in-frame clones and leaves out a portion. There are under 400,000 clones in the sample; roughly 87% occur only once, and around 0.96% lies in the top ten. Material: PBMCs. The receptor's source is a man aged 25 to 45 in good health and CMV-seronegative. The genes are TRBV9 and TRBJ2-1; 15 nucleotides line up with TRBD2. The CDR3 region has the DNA TGTGCCAGCAGCCCCCGGACTAGCGGGGGGGACAATGAGCAGTTCTTC. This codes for CASSPRTSGGDNEQFF.